This passage covers 13 T cell receptor beta chains from one sample sequenced in a study of synovial regulatory T cells in juvenile arthritis. This table comes from immunoSEQ multiplex PCR, and its TCRdb copy is limited to in-frame clones, with some not included. This repertoire includes just under 10,000 clones. Sequencing used Treg cells from blood. The sample's subset: remaining (HLA-DR-negative) circulating blood Treg cells. Receptors originate from a donor aged 2-30 years with juvenile idiopathic arthritis.

The chain combines TRBV14 with TRBJ2-7; no DNA is available, so the TRBD2 call from TCRdb remains unchecked. Per germline, CDR1 SGHDN and CDR2 FVKESK. This CDR3 spans 15 amino acids. No DNA has been recorded. This chain's CDR3 is CASSPVGAGGHEQYF. Combining the CDR3 with reference TRBV14 and TRBJ2-7 gives the whole variable domain EAGVTQFPSHSVIEKGQTVTLRCDPISGHDNLYWYRRVMGKEIKFLLHFVKESKQDESGMPNNRFLAERTGGTYSTLKVQPAELEDSGVYFCASSPVGAGGHEQYFGPGTRLTVT.

The chain has TRBV7-3 and TRBJ2-7; the D call of TRBD1 rests on TCRdb alone, since no DNA is present to check it. The CDR3 has 13 amino acids. Only the protein is on record. CDR1 and CDR2 from the germline V gene are SGHTA and FQGTGA. The CDR3 region is CASSLVQGSEQYF.

The gene calls are TRBV10-2 and TRBJ1-2. Germline V gives CDR1 WSHSY, CDR2 SAAADI. The CDR3 is made up of 13 amino acids. No DNA accompanies this entry. The CDR3 spells CASSEGRFYGYTF.

The chain joins TRBV19 to TRBJ1-2; the D call from TCRdb, TRBD1, cannot be confirmed without DNA. Germline V lookup: CDR1 LNHDA, CDR2 SQIVND (reference sequence). The CDR3 runs to 18 residues. DNA for this receptor is not on file. This CDR3 is CASTTSMGRTGSGYGYTF.

The chain links TRBV6-1 to TRBJ1-2; the TRBD1 assignment by TCRdb is unverifiable without DNA. Germline-derived CDR1 and CDR2 are MNHNS and SASEGT. The CDR3 has 12 residues. No DNA accompanies this entry. This CDR3 reads CASNVQGQGYTF.

The V call is TRBV5-6, the J call TRBJ2-7. The germline CDR1 and CDR2 sequences are SGHDT and YYEEEE. The CDR3 consists of 11 residues. No DNA was logged. The CDR3 protein is CASSLHGEQYF.

The chain carries TRBV7-9 and TRBJ2-2; as DNA is missing, the TRBD2 call by TCRdb cannot be tested. The germline CDR1 and CDR2 sequences are SEHNR and FQNEAQ (reference sequence). The CDR3 length is 16 residues. No DNA was logged. This CDR3 reads CASSFRRGANTGELFF.

The chain is built from TRBV5-4 and TRBJ1-2; the D gene TCRdb calls, TRBD1, cannot be checked with no DNA. The CDR3 loop spans 16 amino acids. DNA for this receptor is not on file. Germline V lookup: CDR1 SGHNT, CDR2 YYREEE (reference sequence). The CDR3 sequence: CASSLYINRGRSGYTF.

CDR3 residues: CATSRDLTEAFF. The rearrangement links TRBV15 to TRBJ1-1. Germline CDR1 LNHNV, CDR2 YYDKDF (reference sequence). The CDR3 has 12 residues. The entry carries no DNA sequence.

The genes are TRBV4-2 and TRBJ2-7. Germline V lookup: CDR1 LGHNA, CDR2 YNFKEQ. This CDR3 spans 14 amino acids. DNA was not recorded. The CDR3 here is CASSQGGAAKEQYF.

This chain joins TRBV9 and TRBJ1-2; as DNA is missing, the TRBD1 call by TCRdb cannot be tested. There are 17 residues in the CDR3. No coding sequence is recorded. Germline CDR1 is SGDLS and CDR2 is YYNGEE. CDR3 in amino acids: CASSAVRDRPRFDGYTF.

V is TRBV6-1 and J is TRBJ2-7; TCRdb reports TRBD1, a call that lacks DNA to check it against. Germline CDR1 MNHNS, CDR2 SASEGT. This CDR3 has 13 residues. DNA is not on record. CDR3 sequence: CASSDRGAYEQYF.

The chain links TRBV25-1 to TRBJ1-2; absent DNA, TCRdb's TRBD1 call cannot be checked. The CDR3 covers 12 residues. There is no recorded DNA. Germline-derived CDR1 and CDR2 are MGHDK and SYGVNS. CDR3 region: CASRQGDYGYTF.